The rows below give T cell receptor beta chains drawn from one sample of a study of T cell repertoires in cytomegalovirus infection. No antigen has been assigned to these receptors. TCRdb reprocessed the reads via MiXCR and lists one record per CDR3 protein. Among roughly 570,000 distinct CDR3 sequences listed, under 45% were seen once. The sequencing here drew on cultured PBMCs, taken from culture after CMV antigen stimulation. Every receptor here comes from a human donor in good health (CMV status not recorded). Some clones in this sample may be carry-over from other donors' samples. The CDR3 runs from the conserved cysteine through the conserved F or W. D genes are given only for firm matches. A clone size is listed for some rows: how often the clone was seen (once, few, many), or a class if it is expanded.

v_call: TRBV6-2/TRBV6-3
clone_size: -
j_call: TRBJ2-1
d_call: TRBD1
cdr3_aa: CASSEPGQGKYEQFF
cdr3_nt: TGTGCCAGCAGTGAACCGGGACAGGGGAAATATGAGCAGTTCTTC

v_call: TRBV11-2
clone_size: -
j_call: TRBJ1-4
d_call: -
cdr3_aa: CASRTPGLEKLFF
cdr3_nt: TGTGCCAGCAGGACCCCAGGGTTAGAAAAACTGTTTTTT

v_call: TRBV6-1
clone_size: -
j_call: TRBJ2-7
d_call: -
cdr3_aa: CASSTRQAPHEQYF
cdr3_nt: TGTGCCAGCAGTACCAGACAGGCCCCCCACGAGCAGTACTTC

v_call: TRBV4-3
clone_size: -
j_call: TRBJ2-1
d_call: -
cdr3_aa: CASSQAVTDYNEQFF
cdr3_nt: TGCGCCAGCAGCCAAGCGGTGACGGATTACAATGAGCAGTTCTTC

v_call: TRBV7-6
clone_size: -
j_call: TRBJ2-7
d_call: TRBD2
cdr3_aa: CASSLAVPGLNYEQYF
cdr3_nt: TGTGCCAGCAGCTTAGCGGTTCCGGGACTAAATTACGAGCAGTACTTC

v_call: TRBV7-2
clone_size: many
j_call: TRBJ1-1
d_call: -
cdr3_aa: CASSPGDEVNTEAFF
cdr3_nt: TGTGCCAGCAGCCCGGGGGATGAGGTCAACACTGAAGCTTTCTTT

v_call: TRBV12-3/TRBV12-4
clone_size: few
j_call: TRBJ2-4
d_call: -
cdr3_aa: CASKDLAKNIQYF
cdr3_nt: TGTGCCAGCAAAGACCTAGCCAAAAACATTCAGTACTTC

v_call: TRBV6-6
clone_size: few
j_call: TRBJ2-1
d_call: TRBD2
cdr3_aa: CASRVRGGAGGTDNEQFF
cdr3_nt: TGTGCCAGCAGGGTACGGGGGGGAGCGGGGGGCACCGACAATGAGCAGTTCTTC

v_call: TRBV7-2
clone_size: many
j_call: TRBJ1-2
d_call: -
cdr3_aa: CASSPYQGNYGYTF
cdr3_nt: TGTGCCAGCAGCCCGTATCAGGGGAACTATGGCTACACCTTC

v_call: TRBV2
clone_size: -
j_call: TRBJ2-5
d_call: -
cdr3_aa: CASTGRLQETQYF
cdr3_nt: TGTGCCAGCACCGGACGGCTCCAAGAGACCCAGTACTTC

v_call: TRBV12-3/TRBV12-4
clone_size: -
j_call: TRBJ2-1
d_call: TRBD2
cdr3_aa: CASTPRGGYNEQFF
cdr3_nt: TGTGCCAGCACCCCCCGGGGGGGCTACAATGAGCAGTTCTTC

v_call: TRBV4-1
clone_size: -
j_call: TRBJ1-2
d_call: TRBD1
cdr3_aa: CASSPEGQGVYGYTF
cdr3_nt: TGCGCCAGCAGCCCAGAGGGACAGGGAGTCTATGGCTACACCTTC

v_call: TRBV2
clone_size: -
j_call: TRBJ2-3
d_call: TRBD2
cdr3_aa: CASSVGGGGEHGNF
cdr3_nt: TGTGCCAGCAGTGTGGGTGGCGGGGGGGAGCACGGGAATTTT

v_call: TRBV7-8
clone_size: -
j_call: TRBJ2-1
d_call: -
cdr3_aa: CASSPRRMGPYNEQFF
cdr3_nt: TGTGCCAGCAGCCCCCGACGGATGGGTCCCTACAATGAGCAGTTCTTC

v_call: TRBV7-2
clone_size: few
j_call: TRBJ2-5
d_call: -
cdr3_aa: CASSLNRRASQETQYF
cdr3_nt: TGTGCCAGCAGCTTAAACCGCCGGGCCAGTCAAGAGACCCAGTACTTC

v_call: TRBV11-2
clone_size: -
j_call: TRBJ2-1
d_call: TRBD2
cdr3_aa: CASSLDPSGGAGNEQFF
cdr3_nt: TGTGCCAGCAGCTTAGATCCCAGCGGGGGGGCGGGCAATGAGCAGTTCTTC

v_call: TRBV4-1
clone_size: few
j_call: TRBJ2-5
d_call: -
cdr3_aa: CASSQVTEETQYF
cdr3_nt: TGCGCCAGCAGCCAAGTGACGGAAGAGACCCAGTACTTC

v_call: TRBV7-8
clone_size: -
j_call: TRBJ2-5
d_call: TRBD1
cdr3_aa: CASSQGQGKETQYF
cdr3_nt: TGTGCCAGCAGCCAAGGACAGGGGAAAGAGACCCAGTACTTC

v_call: TRBV7-2
clone_size: -
j_call: TRBJ1-1
d_call: -
cdr3_aa: CASSLGNRYTEAFF
cdr3_nt: TGTGCCAGCAGCTTAGGGAACCGTTACACTGAAGCTTTCTTT

v_call: TRBV5-5
clone_size: -
j_call: TRBJ2-1
d_call: TRBD2
cdr3_aa: CASSSRLADSYNEQFF
cdr3_nt: TGTGCCAGCAGTTCCCGACTAGCGGACTCCTACAATGAGCAGTTCTTC

v_call: TRBV18
clone_size: once
j_call: TRBJ2-5
d_call: -
cdr3_aa: CASSPGKGYKTQYF
cdr3_nt: TGTGCCAGCTCACCAGGGAAGGGGTACAAGACCCAGTACTTC

v_call: TRBV6-4
clone_size: -
j_call: TRBJ1-1
d_call: TRBD1
cdr3_aa: CASSARGLDTEAFF
cdr3_nt: TGTGCCAGCAGTGCCAGGGGGCTGGACACTGAAGCTTTCTTT

v_call: TRBV5-5
clone_size: -
j_call: TRBJ2-5
d_call: -
cdr3_aa: CASNTGTRETQYF
cdr3_nt: TGTGCCAGCAACACAGGGACTCGAGAGACCCAGTACTTC

v_call: TRBV6-1
clone_size: -
j_call: TRBJ2-5
d_call: -
cdr3_aa: CASSGKGAQETQYF
cdr3_nt: TGTGCCAGCAGTGGTAAGGGAGCGCAAGAGACCCAGTACTTC

v_call: TRBV7-2
clone_size: many
j_call: TRBJ2-3
d_call: -
cdr3_aa: CASSGLGTSTDTQYF
cdr3_nt: TGTGCCAGCAGCGGGTTGGGTACTAGCACAGATACGCAGTATTTT